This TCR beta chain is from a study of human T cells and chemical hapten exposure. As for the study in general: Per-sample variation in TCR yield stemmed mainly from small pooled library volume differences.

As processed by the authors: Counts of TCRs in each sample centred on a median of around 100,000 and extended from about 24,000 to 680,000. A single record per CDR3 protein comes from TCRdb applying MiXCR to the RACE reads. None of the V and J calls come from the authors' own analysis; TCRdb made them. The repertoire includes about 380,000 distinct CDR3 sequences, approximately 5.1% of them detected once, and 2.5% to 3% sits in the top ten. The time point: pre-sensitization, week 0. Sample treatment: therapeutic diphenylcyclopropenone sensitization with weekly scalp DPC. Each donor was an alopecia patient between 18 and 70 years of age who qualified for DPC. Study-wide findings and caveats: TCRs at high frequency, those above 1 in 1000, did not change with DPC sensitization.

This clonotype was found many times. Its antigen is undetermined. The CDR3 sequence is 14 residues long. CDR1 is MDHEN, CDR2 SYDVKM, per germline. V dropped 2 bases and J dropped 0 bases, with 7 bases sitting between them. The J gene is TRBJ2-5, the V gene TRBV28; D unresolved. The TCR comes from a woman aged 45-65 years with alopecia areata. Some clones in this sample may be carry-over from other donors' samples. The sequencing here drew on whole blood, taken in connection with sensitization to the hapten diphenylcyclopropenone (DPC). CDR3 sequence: CASSLAVYQETQYF. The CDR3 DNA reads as TGTGCCAGCAGTTTAGCGGTGTACCAAGAGACCCAGTACTTC.